This TCR beta chain is drawn from a study of cytomegalovirus exposure and HLA in healthy donors. Concerning this clone: The antigen remains undetermined.

Findings and limits, study-wide: In a later analysis, productive TCRs from donors in an Asian-associated ancestry cluster reportedly carried fewer N-insertions than the cohort mean. In all likelihood, a cluster of highly shared sequence variants was a sequencing artifact.

CDR1 and CDR2 (germline): SGHNT, YYREEE (reference sequence). The CDR3 extends over 15 amino acids. Trimming took off 2 bases at V and 0 bases at J, with 9 bases between the two ends. A multiplex PCR was run with 60 Vbeta primers and 13 Jbeta primers. Here immunoSEQ multiplex PCR was the method, and the copy in TCRdb shows in-frame clones only, minus some. The sample has about 120,000 clones; around 76% are singletons. The TCR comes from a woman in her thirties or forties in good health and CMV-seropositive. The chain recombines TRBV5-4 with TRBJ1-3; D call uncertain. Sequenced material: PBMCs. CDR3 DNA: TGTGCCAGCAGCTTAGGCGGAAGCTCTGGAAACACCATATATTTT. Translation: CASSLGGSSGNTIYF. Full variable domain (rest looked up from reference TRBV5-4 and TRBJ1-3): ETGVTQSPTHLIKTRGQQVTLRCSSQSGHNTVSWYQQALGQGPQFIFQYYREEENGRGNFPPRFSGLQFPNYSSELNVNALELDDSALYLCASSLGGSSGNTIYFGEGSWLTVV.